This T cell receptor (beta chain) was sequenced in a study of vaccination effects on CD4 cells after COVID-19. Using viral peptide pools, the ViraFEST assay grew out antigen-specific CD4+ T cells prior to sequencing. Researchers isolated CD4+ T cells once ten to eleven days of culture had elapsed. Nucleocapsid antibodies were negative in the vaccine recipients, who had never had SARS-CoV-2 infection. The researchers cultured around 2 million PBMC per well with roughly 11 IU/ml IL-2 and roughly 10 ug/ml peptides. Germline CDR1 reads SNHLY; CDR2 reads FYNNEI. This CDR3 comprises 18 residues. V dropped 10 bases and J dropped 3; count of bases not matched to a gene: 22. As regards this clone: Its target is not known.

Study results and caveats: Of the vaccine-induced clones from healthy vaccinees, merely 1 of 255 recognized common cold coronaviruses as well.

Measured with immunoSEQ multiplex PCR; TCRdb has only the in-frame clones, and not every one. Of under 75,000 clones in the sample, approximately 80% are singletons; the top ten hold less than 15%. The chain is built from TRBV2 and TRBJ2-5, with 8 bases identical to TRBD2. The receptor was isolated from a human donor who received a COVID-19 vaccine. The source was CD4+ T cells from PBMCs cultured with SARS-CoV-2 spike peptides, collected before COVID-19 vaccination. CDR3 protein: CANSGGLGPKGGKETQYF. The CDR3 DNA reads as TGTGCCAACAGCGGGGGACTAGGCCCTAAGGGTGGGAAAGAGACCCAGTACTTC.